This is a list of T cell receptor beta chains from one sample in a study of regulatory T cells in long-lasting Graves disease. TCRdb itself ran the multiplex PCR reads through MiXCR, one entry per CDR3 protein. The sample records about 310,000 distinct CDR3 sequences, 15% to 20% being singletons. This specimen was peripheral blood mononuclear cells (PBMCs), taken at new diagnosis, from a patient treated with antithyroid drugs. These receptors were collected from a female donor with Graves disease. Each CDR3 is given with its conserved first and last residue. A D gene is named only where the DNA matches it firmly. Clone size is stated in some rows and not others, as once, few, many or a class when expanded.

V gene,D gene,CDR3 length,clone size,J gene,CDR3 protein,CDR3 DNA
TRBV12-3/TRBV12-4,TRBD1,15,many,TRBJ2-3,CASSWGQGRTDTQYF,TGTGCCAGCAGCTGGGGACAGGGTCGCACAGATACGCAGTATTTT
TRBV10-1,-,13,-,TRBJ2-2,CASSPDYPRELFF,TGCGCCAGCAGTCCGGACTATCCTAGGGAGCTGTTTTTT
TRBV2,-,14,many,TRBJ2-2,CASSRGANTGELFF,TGTGCCAGCAGCCGCGGGGCGAACACCGGGGAGCTGTTTTTT
TRBV18,-,16,-,TRBJ1-6,CASSPNLGGKDSPLHF,TGTGCCAGCTCACCAAACTTAGGTGGGAAAGATTCACCCCTCCACTTT
TRBV3-1,-,16,-,TRBJ2-1,CASSQDNSRVVHEQFF,TGTGCCAGCAGCCAAGATAACAGCCGAGTAGTTCATGAGCAGTTCTTC
TRBV9,TRBD2,15,many,TRBJ2-3,CASSVGLAGVDTQYF,TGTGCCAGCAGCGTAGGACTAGCGGGAGTAGATACGCAGTATTTT
TRBV18,-,13,many,TRBJ1-5,CASSPAVNQPQHF,TGTGCCAGCTCACCGGCAGTCAATCAGCCCCAGCATTTT
TRBV12-3/TRBV12-4,TRBD2,15,-,TRBJ2-1,CASSLGLAGAGSWFF,TGTGCCAGCTCCCTGGGACTAGCGGGAGCCGGGTCATGGTTCTTC
TRBV10-3,TRBD2,15,many,TRBJ2-5,CAISSLAGVQETQYF,TGTGCCATCAGTTCCCTAGCGGGAGTTCAAGAGACCCAGTACTTC
TRBV7-3,-,14,few,TRBJ1-1,CASSLLGVGTEAFF,TGTGCCAGCAGCCTACTTGGGGTGGGCACTGAAGCTTTCTTT
TRBV7-6,TRBD2,16,-,TRBJ2-2,CASSFLAGEYIGELFF,TGTGCCAGCAGCTTTCTAGCGGGAGAGTATATCGGGGAGCTGTTTTTT
TRBV2,-,15,many,TRBJ2-7,CASRKAAGATYEQYF,TGTGCCAGCAGAAAGGCGGCAGGGGCTACCTACGAGCAGTACTTC
TRBV4-1,-,14,many,TRBJ2-5,CASSQVVGQETQYF,TGCGCCAGCAGCCAAGTGGTAGGACAAGAGACCCAGTACTTC
TRBV20-1,TRBD2,16,many,TRBJ2-1,CSARDLAGGLHNEQFF,TGCAGTGCTAGAGACCTAGCGGGAGGTCTCCACAATGAGCAGTTCTTC
TRBV12-5,TRBD1,19,few,TRBJ2-6,CASGFQTGTGNLGANVLTF,TGTGCTAGTGGTTTCCAAACCGGGACAGGGAACCTTGGGGCCAACGTCCTGACTTTC
TRBV10-3,TRBD1,17,many,TRBJ1-1,CAISGDSLRPLNTEAFF,TGTGCCATCAGTGGGGACAGCCTCCGTCCTTTGAACACTGAAGCTTTCTTT
TRBV7-2,TRBD2,15,-,TRBJ2-7,CASSLVPRESYEQYF,TGTGCCAGCAGCTTAGTTCCGCGGGAGTCTTACGAGCAGTACTTC
TRBV6-1,TRBD1,14,many,TRBJ1-4,CASRRGTGEEKLFF,TGTGCCAGCAGACGGGGGACAGGGGAGGAAAAACTGTTTTTT
TRBV6-2/TRBV6-3,-,13,-,TRBJ2-1,CASSWTAYNEQFF,TGTGCCAGCAGTTGGACCGCCTACAATGAGCAGTTCTTC
TRBV9,TRBD1,14,many,TRBJ2-7,CASSVGGGQGEQYF,TGTGCCAGCAGCGTAGGAGGGGGACAGGGAGAGCAGTACTTC
TRBV12-3/TRBV12-4,TRBD2,14,many,TRBJ2-2,CASSQTSNTGELFF,TGTGCCAGCAGTCAGACTAGCAACACCGGGGAGCTGTTTTTT
TRBV20-1,-,13,few,TRBJ2-1,CSARDPLGGRQFF,TGCAGTGCTAGAGACCCCTTGGGCGGCCGTCAGTTCTTC
TRBV30,TRBD2,15,few,TRBJ2-3,CAGEGVLAGPDTQYF,TGTGCCGGAGAGGGGGTACTAGCGGGACCAGATACGCAGTATTTT
TRBV11-2,TRBD2,17,many,TRBJ2-7,CASSSHWVGGDSYEQYF,TGTGCCAGCAGCTCCCACTGGGTGGGAGGGGACTCCTACGAGCAGTACTTC
TRBV27,-,14,many,TRBJ2-5,CASSNPGGGETQYF,TGTGCCAGCAGTAACCCAGGCGGCGGGGAGACCCAGTACTTC
TRBV12-3/TRBV12-4,-,14,few,TRBJ2-1,CASSLWGSYNEQFF,TGTGCCAGCAGTTTATGGGGGTCCTACAATGAGCAGTTCTTC
TRBV27,-,14,-,TRBJ2-7,CASSFVWASEGQYF,TGTGCCAGCAGTTTTGTTTGGGCCTCCGAGGGGCAGTACTTC
TRBV11-2,-,15,many,TRBJ2-1,CASSLDNRQYNEQFF,TGTGCCAGCAGCTTAGATAACCGGCAGTACAATGAGCAGTTCTTC
TRBV6-1,-,13,-,TRBJ1-1,CASRPGFVIEAFF,TGTGCCAGCAGACCAGGGTTTGTCATCGAAGCTTTCTTT
TRBV6-1,-,13,many,TRBJ1-5,CASSREYNQPQHF,TGTGCCAGCAGTCGGGAGTACAATCAGCCCCAGCATTTT
TRBV28,-,16,-,TRBJ2-7,CASRGIGLSADYEQYF,TGTGCCAGCAGAGGAATAGGCCTCTCGGCTGACTACGAGCAGTACTTC
TRBV11-2,TRBD2,15,-,TRBJ2-1,CASSPRLAGANEQFF,TGTGCCAGCAGCCCGCGACTAGCGGGAGCCAATGAGCAGTTCTTC